The 11 T cell receptor beta chains presented below share a single source sample, sequenced in a study of blood T cell repertoires in COVID-19 (dated by TCRdb to between 2020 and 2021). The method behind the library was the immunoSEQ multiplex PCR assay. Here the immuneACCESS table is served through TCRdb, limited to in-frame sequences with V and J called. Missing clones are a known gap in these copies; in checked studies unresolved V genes cover under half, and the rest lacks a known reason. Within this sample are approximately 110,000 clones, with about 87% of them counted one time only. The top ten clonotypes cover about 7% of the sample. The sequencing input was peripheral blood. The receptor set was obtained from a woman aged 45-65 years with acute or convalescent COVID-19.

This chain uses TRBV14 with TRBJ1-1, with 7 bases aligning to TRBD1. The CDR3 length is 16 residues. The trim removed 6 bases at V and 2 bases at J, leaving 12 bases unmatched. Germline V lookup: CDR1 SGHDN, CDR2 FVKESK. CDR3 bases: TGTGCCAGCAGTCCTACTGGCCGGGACAGAAACACTGAAGCTTTCTTT. This sequence encodes CASSPTGRDRNTEAFF. The complete variable domain, with remaining parts taken from reference TRBV14 and TRBJ1-1, reads EAGVTQFPSHSVIEKGQTVTLRCDPISGHDNLYWYRRVMGKEIKFLLHFVKESKQDESGMPNNRFLAERTGGTYSTLKVQPAELEDSGVYFCASSPTGRDRNTEAFFGQGTRLTVV.

This clone appeared a single time. This chain joins TRBV12-5 and TRBJ2-3; 7 bases align to TRBD2. The CDR3 loop spans 17 amino acids. Losses at the gene ends were 6 bases for V and 4 bases for J; bases not matched to a gene: 16. Germline CDR1 is LGHNT and CDR2 is FRNRAP. CDR3 region: CASGWGWGEAGADTQYF. Written as DNA, the CDR3 is TGTGCTAGTGGCTGGGGTTGGGGGGAGGCGGGGGCAGATACGCAGTATTTT.

The V call is TRBV7-3, the J call TRBJ1-3; 7 bases fit TRBD1. This CDR3 has 14 amino acids. V trimming: 5 bases; J trimming: 5 bases; junction bases outside the gene matches: 6. The germline V gene encodes CDR1 SGHTA and CDR2 FQGTGA. The CDR3 loop reads CASSPGDSRNTIYF. The CDR3, as DNA: TGTGCCAGCAGCCCAGGGGACAGCAGAAACACCATATATTTT.

The rearrangement uses TRBV5-1 and TRBJ1-4; maybe TRBD1 (5 bases). The CDR3 is 16 amino acids. Trimming removed 3 bases at V and 8 bases at J, with 20 bases between. Germline loops: CDR1 SGHRS, CDR2 YFSETQ. The CDR3: CASSSGYGGVGEKLFF. CDR3 coding DNA: TGCGCCAGCAGCTCGGGGTACGGGGGAGTTGGGGAAAAACTGTTTTTT.

This chain uses TRBV6-4 with TRBJ2-3; TRBD2 matches 7 bases. Germline assignment: CDR1 MRHNA and CDR2 SNTAGT. The junction had 9 bases not matched to a gene; V was cut back by 8 bases and J by 4 bases. The CDR3 runs to 14 residues. The CDR3 DNA reads TGTGCCAGCCGGGACGGGCTAGCGGCAGATACGCAGTATTTT. This translates into CASRDGLAADTQYF.

This clone was recorded once. The chain has TRBV18 and TRBJ1-3; D not certain. The CDR3 has 15 residues. From germline, CDR1 is KGHSH and CDR2 LQKENI. The ends were cut back, 2 bases at V and 0 bases at J, with 8 bases in the middle. The CDR3 loop is CASSPSVGSGNTIYF. DNA for the CDR3: TGTGCCAGCTCACCATCGGTCGGCTCTGGAAACACCATATATTTT.

This clone was found once. The genes are TRBV7-9 and TRBJ2-2, with TRBD1 identical over 8 bases. Germline V gives CDR1 SEHNR, CDR2 FQNEAQ (reference sequence). The CDR3 totals 16 residues. Trimming at V came to 6 bases and at J to 6 bases, leaving 12 bases not matched to a gene. The CDR3 coding sequence is TGTGCCAGCAGTCCAAGACAGGGGACCCGGGCCGGGGAGCTGTTTTTT. This codes for CASSPRQGTRAGELFF. Complete variable domain (other parts from reference TRBV7-9 and TRBJ2-2): DTGVSQNPRHKITKRGQNVTFRCDPISEHNRLYWYRQTLGQGPEFLTYFQNEAQLEKSRLLSDRFSAERPKGSFSTLEIQRTEQGDSAMYLCASSPRQGTRAGELFFGEGSRLTVL.

This chain connects TRBV5-1 to TRBJ1-3; D might be TRBD1 (5 bases). From germline, CDR1 is SGHRS and CDR2 YFSETQ. The CDR3 loop spans 15 amino acids. Trimming left V 4 bases short and J 2 bases short, with 13 bases between. CDR3 protein: CASSPEGSPGNTIYF. As DNA, the CDR3 is TGCGCCAGCAGCCCGGAGGGGTCCCCTGGAAACACCATATATTTT.

This clone was detected only once. The chain links TRBV28 to TRBJ1-2; D gene ambiguous. V lost 6 bases, J lost 1 base, and 12 bases lay in between. From germline, CDR1 is MDHEN and CDR2 SYDVKM. The CDR3 has 14 amino acids. The chain's CDR3 is CASSSGSLNYGYTF. CDR3 DNA sequence: TGTGCCAGCAGCTCGGGGTCCCTTAACTATGGCTACACCTTC.

This chain uses TRBV9 with TRBJ1-6; D is uncertain. CDR3 size: 14 residues. V lost 0 bases and J lost 7, with 8 bases in between. Germline CDR1 SGDLS, CDR2 YYNGEE. As DNA, the CDR3 is TGTGCCAGCAGCGTAGGGAGGAAGAATTCACCCCTCCACTTT. Translating gives CASSVGRKNSPLHF.

The genes are TRBV5-1 and TRBJ1-5; 7 bases are shared with TRBD1. The V gene's germline CDR1 is SGHRS and CDR2 YFSETQ. J gave up 1 base and V 4 bases, and 5 bases lay outside the gene matches. This CDR3 spans 15 amino acids. This CDR3 is CASSQGVRSNQPQHF. CDR3 bases: TGCGCCAGCAGCCAGGGGGTCAGGAGCAATCAGCCCCAGCATTTT.